This is a list of T cell receptor beta chains from one sample in a study of regulatory T cells in long-lasting Graves disease. Using its own MiXCR run on the multiplex PCR reads, TCRdb lists one record per CDR3 protein. The sample has fewer than 450,000 distinct CDR3 sequences; about 15% are singletons. These data are also associated with another study on T cells in Graves' hyperthyroidism and ophthalmopathy.

Sequenced material: peripheral blood mononuclear cells (PBMCs), taken at new diagnosis, from a patient treated with antithyroid drugs. These receptors were taken from a woman aged 40 to 50 with Graves disease. The CDR3 runs from the conserved cysteine through the conserved F or W. D genes are given only for firm matches.

d_call v_call cdr3_aa
TRBD2 TRBV3-1 CASSQGLAGVTGELFF
TRBD1 TRBV28 CASSLSGGQGADTQYF
NA TRBV27 CASSQGPFSGANVLTF
TRBD1 TRBV4-1 CASSRDRTNEQYF
TRBD1 TRBV27 CASSRSDREITEAFF
NA TRBV3-1 CASSRVGFGTDTQYF
TRBD2 TRBV11-3 CASRTSGRKGEQFF
NA TRBV6-2/TRBV6-3 CASSYTSIGELFF
TRBD2 TRBV7-9 CASSPGEGLYEQYF
TRBD2 TRBV20-1 CSARDFSGKGDTQYF
NA TRBV20-1 CSARLSGWADTQYF
NA TRBV6-1 CASSEVGSPGELFF
NA TRBV28 CASSFEGSQPQHF
TRBD2 TRBV3-1 CASSHGLAAKETQYF
TRBD1 TRBV29-1 CSVDNPGGWGTEAFF
NA TRBV12-3/TRBV12-4 CASSPQGAEQFF
TRBD1 TRBV20-1 CSARERGWDSIIYGYTF
TRBD2 TRBV28 CASQTSGSADTQYF
TRBD1 TRBV4-1 CASSQGTGDYTEAFF
NA TRBV28 CASSSPYRGLIYEQYF
NA TRBV28 CASSSWADTQYF
TRBD1 TRBV3-1 CASSQRTGAQPQHF
NA TRBV27 CATKENSNQPQHF
NA TRBV7-2 CASRIQAEETQYF
NA TRBV11-3 CASSLGTGTAYNEQFF
NA TRBV29-1 CSVRGLGNEKLFF
NA TRBV2 CASSLLATKGQPQHF
TRBD1 TRBV28 CASTRGSTEAFF
TRBD1 TRBV11-3 CASSNRVQGADNEQFF
TRBD1 TRBV2 CASLTGARADTQYF
TRBD1 TRBV5-1 CASSLAGTGGSAGLYNEQFF
TRBD2 TRBV28 CASIPGLAAILSEQYF
TRBD2 TRBV29-1 CSAATSVDEQYF
NA TRBV30 CAWTEQGNYGYTF
NA TRBV6-2/TRBV6-3 CASSKRQSTDTQYF
NA TRBV7-9 CASSLEVRSNEQFF
TRBD1 TRBV6-1 CASSLGTGVSNQPQHF
NA TRBV11-2 CASSPGYRDEQFF
NA TRBV20-1 CSAPIGGDNQPQHF
NA TRBV19 CASSMGRGTEAFF
NA TRBV4-1 CASSPVQGSNTIYF
TRBD2 TRBV20-1 CSARDEGLALRSSYNEQFF
TRBD2 TRBV7-9 CASSPYNRGGDTQYF
TRBD2 TRBV7-9 CASSLGGNKNIQYF
NA TRBV19 CASSMGNPPETQYF
NA TRBV12-5 CASGLQEPETQYF
NA TRBV19 CATTPRGNFYGYTF
TRBD2 TRBV20-1 CSARDVLAGSRGNEQFF
NA TRBV11-1 CASSFERSYEQYF
NA TRBV28 CASSLSGAREYNEALF